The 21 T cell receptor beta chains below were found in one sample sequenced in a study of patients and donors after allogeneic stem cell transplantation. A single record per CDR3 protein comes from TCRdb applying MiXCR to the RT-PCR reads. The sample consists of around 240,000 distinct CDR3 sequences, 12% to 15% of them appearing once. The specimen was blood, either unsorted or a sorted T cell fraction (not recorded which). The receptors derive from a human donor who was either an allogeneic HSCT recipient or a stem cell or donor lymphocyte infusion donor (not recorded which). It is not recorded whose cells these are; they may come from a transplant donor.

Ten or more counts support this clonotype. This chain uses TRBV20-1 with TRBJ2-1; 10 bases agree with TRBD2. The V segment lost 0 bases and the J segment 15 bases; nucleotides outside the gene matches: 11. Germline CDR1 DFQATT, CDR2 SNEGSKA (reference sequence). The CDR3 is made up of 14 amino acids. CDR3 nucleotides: TGCAGTGCTAGAGATTTAGCGGGAGGCCGACAGCCGTTCTTC. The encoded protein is CSARDLAGGRQPFF.

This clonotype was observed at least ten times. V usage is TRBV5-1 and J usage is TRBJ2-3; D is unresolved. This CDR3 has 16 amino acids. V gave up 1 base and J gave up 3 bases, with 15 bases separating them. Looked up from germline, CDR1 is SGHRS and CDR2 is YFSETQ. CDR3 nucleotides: TGCGCCAGCAGCTTGTACGGCGGAGAACGGACAGATACGCAGTATTTT. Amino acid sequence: CASSLYGGERTDTQYF.

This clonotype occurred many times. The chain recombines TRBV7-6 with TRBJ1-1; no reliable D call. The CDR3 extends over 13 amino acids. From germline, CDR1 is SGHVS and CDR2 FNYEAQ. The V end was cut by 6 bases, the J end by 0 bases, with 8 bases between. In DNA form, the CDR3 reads TGTGCCAGCAGGCGCGGGATGAACACTGAAGCTTTCTTT. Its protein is CASRRGMNTEAFF.

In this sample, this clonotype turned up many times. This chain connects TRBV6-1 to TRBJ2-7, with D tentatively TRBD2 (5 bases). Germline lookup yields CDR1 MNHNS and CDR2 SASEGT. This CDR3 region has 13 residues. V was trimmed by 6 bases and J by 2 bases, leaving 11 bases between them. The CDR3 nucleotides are TGTGCCAGCAGAGCTCCCGGGACCTACGAGCAGTACTTC. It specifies CASRAPGTYEQYF.

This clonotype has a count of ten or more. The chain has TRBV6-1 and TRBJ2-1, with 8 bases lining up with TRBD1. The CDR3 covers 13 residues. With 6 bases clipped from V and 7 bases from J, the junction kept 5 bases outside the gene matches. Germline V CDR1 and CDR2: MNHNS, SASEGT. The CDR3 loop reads CASRETGVNEQFF. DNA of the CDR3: TGTGCCAGCAGAGAGACAGGGGTGAATGAGCAGTTCTTC.

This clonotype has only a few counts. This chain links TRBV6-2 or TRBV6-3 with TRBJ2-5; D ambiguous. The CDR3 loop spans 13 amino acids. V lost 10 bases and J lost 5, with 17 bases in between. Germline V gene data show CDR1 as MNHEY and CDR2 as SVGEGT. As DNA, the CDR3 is TGTGCCACCCACCCAACGTCTGAGGAGACCCAGTACTTC. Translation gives CATHPTSEETQYF.

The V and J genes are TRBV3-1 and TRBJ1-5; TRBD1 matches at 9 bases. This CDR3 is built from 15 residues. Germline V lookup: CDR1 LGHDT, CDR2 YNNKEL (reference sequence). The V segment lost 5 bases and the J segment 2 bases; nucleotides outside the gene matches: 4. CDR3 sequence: CASSWGQGGNQPQHF. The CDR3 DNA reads TGTGCCAGCAGCTGGGGACAGGGAGGCAATCAGCCCCAGCATTTT.

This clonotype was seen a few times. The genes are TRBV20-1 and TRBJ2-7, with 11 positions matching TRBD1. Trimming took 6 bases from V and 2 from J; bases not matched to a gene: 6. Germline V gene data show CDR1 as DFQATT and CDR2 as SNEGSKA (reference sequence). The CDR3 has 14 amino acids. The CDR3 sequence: CSAMGQGVPYEQYF. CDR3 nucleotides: TGCAGTGCCATGGGACAGGGGGTTCCCTACGAGCAGTACTTC.

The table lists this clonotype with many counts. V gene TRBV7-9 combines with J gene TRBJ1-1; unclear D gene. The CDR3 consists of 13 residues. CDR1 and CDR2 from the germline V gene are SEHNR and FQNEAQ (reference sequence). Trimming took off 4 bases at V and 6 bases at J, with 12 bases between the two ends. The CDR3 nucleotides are TGTGCCAGCAGCTCCGGGGTTCTGGCTGAAGCTTTCTTT. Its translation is CASSSGVLAEAFF.

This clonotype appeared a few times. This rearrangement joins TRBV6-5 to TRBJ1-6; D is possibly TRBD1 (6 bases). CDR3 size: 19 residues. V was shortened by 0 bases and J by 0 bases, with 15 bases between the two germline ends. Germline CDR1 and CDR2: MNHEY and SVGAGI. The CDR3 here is CASSYSSPGQSSYNSPLHF. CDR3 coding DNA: TGTGCCAGCAGTTACTCTTCCCCCGGACAGAGCTCCTATAATTCACCCCTCCACTTT.

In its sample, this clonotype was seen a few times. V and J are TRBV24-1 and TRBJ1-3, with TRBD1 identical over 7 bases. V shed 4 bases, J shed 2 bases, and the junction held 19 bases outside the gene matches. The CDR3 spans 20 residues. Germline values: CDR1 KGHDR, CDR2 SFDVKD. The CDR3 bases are TGTGCCACCAGTGAAAGGGACAGCCCGAATAAAGTAATACCTGGAAACACCATATATTTT. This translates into CATSERDSPNKVIPGNTIYF.

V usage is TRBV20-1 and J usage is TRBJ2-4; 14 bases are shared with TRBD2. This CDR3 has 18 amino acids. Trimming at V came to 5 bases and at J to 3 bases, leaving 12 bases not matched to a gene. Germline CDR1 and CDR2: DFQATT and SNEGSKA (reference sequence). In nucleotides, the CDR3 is TGCAGTGCTTTGGACCCCGGGACTAGCGGGAGTGGCAAAAACATTCAGTACTTC. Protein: CSALDPGTSGSGKNIQYF.

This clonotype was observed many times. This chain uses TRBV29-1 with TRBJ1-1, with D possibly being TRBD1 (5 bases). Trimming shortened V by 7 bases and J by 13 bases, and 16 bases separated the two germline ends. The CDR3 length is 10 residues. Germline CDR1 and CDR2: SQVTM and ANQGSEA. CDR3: CSAGTAESFF. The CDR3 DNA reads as TGCAGCGCCGGGACGGCTGAGAGTTTCTTT. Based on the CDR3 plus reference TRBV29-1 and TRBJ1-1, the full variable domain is SAVISQKPSRDICQRGTSLTIQCQVDSQVTMMFWYRQQPGQSLTLIATANQGSEATYESGFVIDKFPISRPNLTFSTLTVSNMSPEDSSIYLCSAGTAESFFGQGTRLTVV.

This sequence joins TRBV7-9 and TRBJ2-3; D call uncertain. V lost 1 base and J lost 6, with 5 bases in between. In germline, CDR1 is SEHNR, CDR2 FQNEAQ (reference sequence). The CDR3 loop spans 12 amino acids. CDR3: CASSLVPDTQYF. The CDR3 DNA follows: TGTGCCAGCAGCTTAGTACCGGATACGCAGTATTTT.

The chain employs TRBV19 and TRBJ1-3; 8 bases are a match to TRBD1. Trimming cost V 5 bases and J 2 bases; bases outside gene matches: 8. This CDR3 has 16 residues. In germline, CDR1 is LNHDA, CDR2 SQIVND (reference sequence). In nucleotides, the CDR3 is TGTGCCAGTAGTTTCCGGACAGGGTCTACTGGAAACACCATATATTTT. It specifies CASSFRTGSTGNTIYF.

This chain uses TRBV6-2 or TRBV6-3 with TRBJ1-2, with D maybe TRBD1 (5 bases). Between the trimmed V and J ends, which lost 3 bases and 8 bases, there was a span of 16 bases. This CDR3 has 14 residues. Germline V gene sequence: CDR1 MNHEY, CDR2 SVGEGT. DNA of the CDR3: TGTGCCAGCAGTTATCCCAGGCAGGGAGGCGGCTACACCTTC. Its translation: CASSYPRQGGGYTF.

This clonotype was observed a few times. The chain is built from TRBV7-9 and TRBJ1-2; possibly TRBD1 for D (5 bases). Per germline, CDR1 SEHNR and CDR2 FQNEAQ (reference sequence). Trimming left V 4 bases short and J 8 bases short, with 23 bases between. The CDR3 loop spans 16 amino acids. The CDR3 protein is CASSSASGTVTSGYTF. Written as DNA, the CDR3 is TGTGCCAGCAGCTCCGCGTCAGGGACCGTCACAAGCGGCTACACCTTC. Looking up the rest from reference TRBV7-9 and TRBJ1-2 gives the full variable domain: DTGVSQNPRHKITKRGQNVTFRCDPISEHNRLYWYRQTLGQGPEFLTYFQNEAQLEKSRLLSDRFSAERPKGSFSTLEIQRTEQGDSAMYLCASSSASGTVTSGYTFGSGTRLTVV.

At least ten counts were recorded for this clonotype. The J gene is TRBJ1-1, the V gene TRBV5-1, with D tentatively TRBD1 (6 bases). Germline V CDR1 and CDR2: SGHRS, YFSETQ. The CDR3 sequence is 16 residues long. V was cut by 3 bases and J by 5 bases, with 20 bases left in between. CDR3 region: CASSSTTTGRKTEAFF. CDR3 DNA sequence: TGCGCCAGCAGCTCCACGACAACAGGGCGGAAAACTGAAGCTTTCTTT.

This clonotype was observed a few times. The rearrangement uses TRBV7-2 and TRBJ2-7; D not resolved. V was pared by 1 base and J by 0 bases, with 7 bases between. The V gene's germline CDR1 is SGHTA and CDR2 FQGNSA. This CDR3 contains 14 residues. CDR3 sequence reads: CASSLDRISYEQYF. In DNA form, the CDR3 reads TGTGCCAGCAGCTTAGACAGAATCTCCTACGAGCAGTACTTC.

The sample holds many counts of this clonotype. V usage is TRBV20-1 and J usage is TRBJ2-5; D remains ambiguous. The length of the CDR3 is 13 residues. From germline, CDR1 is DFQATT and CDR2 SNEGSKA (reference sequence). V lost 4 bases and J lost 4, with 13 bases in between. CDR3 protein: CSAIRLPGETQYF. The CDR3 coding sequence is TGCAGTGCTATCCGACTCCCCGGAGAGACCCAGTACTTC.

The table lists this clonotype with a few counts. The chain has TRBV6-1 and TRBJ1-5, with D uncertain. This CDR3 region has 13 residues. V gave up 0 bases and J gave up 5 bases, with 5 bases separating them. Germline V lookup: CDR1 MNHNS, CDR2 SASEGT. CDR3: CASSEAFDQPQHF. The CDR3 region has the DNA TGTGCCAGCAGTGAAGCCTTCGATCAGCCCCAGCATTTT.